Listed below are T cell receptor beta chains from one sample, sequenced in a study of a mutant IDH1 vaccine in newly diagnosed glioma. The protocol was immunoSEQ multiplex PCR, while the TCRdb copy is restricted to in-frame clones and leaves out a portion. Counted here are approximately 33,000 clones, roughly four fifths occurring once; the ten biggest clones make up more than 7%. These receptors' targets are unknown. The sample consisted of PBMCs, taken from a glioma patient whose treatment included an IDH1 peptide vaccine. Source of these receptors: a man aged 35 to 55 with glioma. Both conserved end residues are part of each CDR3. The D gene is left open where the match is weak. Expanded clones get a size class; other rows say once, few or many, or leave the size out.

>TRBV6-1|.|12|.|TRBJ1-2
CASSDQQGGYTF
TGTGCCAGCAGTGACCAACAGGGAGGCTACACCTTC
>TRBV19|once|15|.|TRBJ2-6
CASRIGGSGANVLTF
TGTGCCAGTAGGATCGGGGGCTCTGGGGCCAACGTCCTGACTTTC
>TRBV5-1|.|16|TRBD1|TRBJ1-6
CASSDTGQGGNSPLHF
TGCGCCAGCAGCGATACCGGACAGGGAGGTAATTCACCCCTCCACTTT
>TRBV29-1|.|12|.|TRBJ2-1
CSVEESGNEQFF
TGCAGCGTTGAAGAATCGGGCAATGAGCAGTTCTTC
>TRBV6-1|once|17|.|TRBJ1-1
CASSVLMGGQLNTEAFF
TGTGCCAGCAGTGTTCTGATGGGAGGGCAGCTGAACACTGAAGCTTTCTTT
>TRBV11-2|few|13|.|TRBJ2-2
CASSSGFTGELFF
TGTGCCAGCAGCTCAGGGTTCACCGGGGAGCTGTTTTTT
>TRBV6-1|few|13|.|TRBJ1-1
CASRRGGSTEAFF
TGTGCCAGCAGGAGAGGGGGGAGCACTGAAGCTTTCTTT
>TRBV7-2|once|13|TRBD2|TRBJ2-1
CASSQGRGNEQFF
TGTGCCAGCAGTCAAGGGAGGGGAAATGAGCAGTTCTTC
>TRBV4-1|.|18|TRBD1|TRBJ2-7
CASGAGQAGGGPTSEQYF
TGCGCCAGTGGCGCCGGACAGGCCGGCGGAGGCCCTACTTCAGAGCAGTACTTC
>TRBV6-1|.|15|.|TRBJ1-4
CASSEGLGQSEKLFF
TGTGCCAGCAGTGAGGGGTTAGGGCAGAGTGAAAAACTGTTTTTT
>TRBV6-6|.|14|.|TRBJ1-5
CASSLQEINQPQHF
TGTGCCAGCAGTTTACAGGAGATCAATCAGCCCCAGCATTTT
>TRBV4-3|.|13|TRBD1|TRBJ1-2
CASSPRQGVGYTF
TGCGCCAGCAGCCCCCGACAGGGAGTTGGCTACACCTTC
>TRBV18|.|17|TRBD2|TRBJ2-2
CASSPPLAGEIRGELFF
TGTGCCAGCTCACCTCCTCTAGCGGGAGAAATTCGCGGGGAGCTGTTTTTT
>TRBV30|few|12|.|TRBJ1-1
CAWGGGPRNAFF
TGTGCCTGGGGCGGGGGGCCTAGGAATGCTTTCTTT
>TRBV29-1|.|15|TRBD2|TRBJ2-1
CSVGGGEGRNNEQFF
TGCAGCGTTGGTGGCGGGGAGGGACGCAACAATGAGCAGTTCTTC
>TRBV6-5|.|13|TRBD1|TRBJ2-4
CASSGQGTNIQYF
TGTGCCAGCAGTGGACAGGGTACAAACATTCAGTACTTC
>TRBV14|.|15|.|TRBJ2-4
CASSQEGGIKNIQYF
TGTGCCAGCAGCCAAGAAGGCGGGATCAAAAACATTCAGTACTTC
>TRBV29-1|.|17|TRBD2|TRBJ2-7
CSVVSLAGGPWSYEQYF
TGCAGCGTTGTTTCACTAGCGGGAGGGCCCTGGTCCTACGAGCAGTACTTC
>TRBV4-3|.|16|.|TRBJ2-5
CASSQQGTAGRETQYF
TGCGCCAGCAGCCAGCAGGGCACAGCGGGTCGGGAGACCCAGTACTTC
>TRBV9|.|19|.|TRBJ2-2
CASSVAPSSRDGATGELFF
TGTGCCAGCAGCGTAGCCCCCTCTAGCCGGGACGGGGCTACCGGGGAGCTGTTTTTT
>TRBV5-1|.|18|TRBD2|TRBJ2-1
CASSLAGGTGTSDNEQFF
TGCGCCAGCAGCTTGGCGGGGGGCACCGGGACTAGCGACAATGAGCAGTTCTTC
>TRBV15|medium-sized|13|.|TRBJ1-2
CATSREEGDGYTF
TGTGCCACCAGCAGAGAGGAAGGGGATGGCTACACCTTC
>TRBV27|.|15|TRBD1|TRBJ1-2
CASSPGSQGRHGYTF
TGTGCCAGCAGCCCAGGTTCACAGGGGAGGCACGGCTACACCTTC
>TRBV6-6|.|16|.|TRBJ2-7
CASSYRRTRVQYEQYF
TGTGCCAGCAGTTACCGACGGACCCGCGTCCAATACGAGCAGTACTTC
>TRBV10-3|.|17|.|TRBJ1-1
CAISNLRPRGGNTEAFF
TGTGCCATCAGTAACTTAAGGCCCAGGGGAGGAAACACTGAAGCTTTCTTT
>TRBV6-1|.|15|TRBD1|TRBJ1-4
CASRTGEGLSEKLFF
TGTGCCAGCAGAACAGGGGAGGGCCTCAGTGAAAAACTGTTTTTT
>TRBV14|.|16|.|TRBJ2-1
CASSQDWGSVYNEQFF
TGTGCCAGCAGCCAAGATTGGGGCAGTGTGTACAATGAGCAGTTCTTC
>TRBV11-2|.|15|.|TRBJ1-1
CASRTNAGMNTEAFF
TGTGCCAGCAGGACAAATGCCGGGATGAACACTGAAGCTTTCTTT
>TRBV19|.|12|.|TRBJ2-7
CASRGVLGEQYF
TGTGCCAGTAGGGGGGTGTTAGGGGAGCAGTACTTC
>TRBV20-1|few|11|.|TRBJ1-4
CSARADSLVFF
TGCAGTGCTAGAGCGGACTCATTGGTGTTTTTT
>TRBV18|.|13|.|TRBJ1-1
CASSAEMNTEAFF
TGTGCCAGCTCGGCCGAGATGAACACTGAAGCTTTCTTT
>TRBV6-6|.|14|.|TRBJ1-2
CASRPAGWNYGYTF
TGTGCCAGCAGACCCGCGGGCTGGAACTATGGCTACACCTTC
>TRBV6-5|.|14|.|TRBJ1-1
CASTTSFPGTEAFF
TGTGCCAGCACCACAAGTTTCCCGGGCACTGAAGCTTTCTTT
>TRBV7-8|.|15|TRBD1|TRBJ2-1
CASSSPGQGENEQFF
TGTGCCAGCAGCTCGCCGGGACAGGGGGAAAATGAGCAGTTCTTC
>TRBV11-2|.|13|.|TRBJ2-1
CASSRTGFNEQFF
TGTGCCAGCAGCCGAACGGGGTTCAATGAGCAGTTCTTC
>TRBV2|.|13|.|TRBJ1-1
CASSPGTDTEAFF
TGTGCCAGCAGCCCAGGGACGGACACTGAAGCTTTCTTT
>TRBV7-8|.|16|TRBD2|TRBJ2-1
CASSQSGSLSYNEQFF
TGTGCCAGCAGCCAGAGCGGGAGCCTCTCCTACAATGAGCAGTTCTTC
>TRBV7-9|.|11|.|TRBJ2-5
CASSPQETQYF
TGTGCCAGCAGCCCGCAGGAGACCCAGTACTTC
>TRBV7-2|.|15|TRBD2|TRBJ2-1
CASSLVGRESNEQFF
TGTGCCAGCAGCTTAGTTGGGCGGGAGTCCAATGAGCAGTTCTTC
>TRBV7-7|.|15|TRBD1|TRBJ2-3
CASSLGGQGADTQYF
TGTGCCAGCAGCTTGGGCGGACAGGGGGCAGATACGCAGTATTTT
>TRBV9|.|19|TRBD2|TRBJ2-1
CASSVVGSGRASSYNEQFF
TGTGCCAGCAGCGTAGTCGGTAGCGGGAGGGCGAGCTCCTACAATGAGCAGTTCTTC
>TRBV19|.|16|.|TRBJ1-6
CASKDRPSSYNSPLHF
TGTGCCAGCAAAGACAGGCCGAGCTCCTATAATTCACCCCTCCACTTT
>TRBV10-1|.|12|.|TRBJ2-2
CASSAAGGELFF
TGCGCCAGCAGTGCAGCGGGCGGGGAGCTGTTTTTT
>TRBV2|.|15|.|TRBJ1-5
CASSGSRTRNQPQHF
TGTGCCAGCAGTGGGTCGCGGACAAGGAATCAGCCCCAGCATTTT
>TRBV30|.|12|.|TRBJ2-2
CAWITGPGELFF
TGTGCCTGGATTACGGGGCCCGGGGAGCTGTTTTTT
>TRBV7-7|.|14|.|TRBJ2-2
CASSLRGGAGELFF
TGTGCCAGCAGCTTACGAGGAGGGGCCGGGGAGCTGTTTTTT
>TRBV27|once|13|.|TRBJ1-5
CASSFQYNQPQHF
TGTGCCAGCAGTTTCCAGTACAATCAGCCCCAGCATTTT
>TRBV6-1|.|15|.|TRBJ2-5
CASSREGWGQETQYF
TGTGCCAGCAGTCGTGAGGGCTGGGGCCAAGAGACCCAGTACTTC